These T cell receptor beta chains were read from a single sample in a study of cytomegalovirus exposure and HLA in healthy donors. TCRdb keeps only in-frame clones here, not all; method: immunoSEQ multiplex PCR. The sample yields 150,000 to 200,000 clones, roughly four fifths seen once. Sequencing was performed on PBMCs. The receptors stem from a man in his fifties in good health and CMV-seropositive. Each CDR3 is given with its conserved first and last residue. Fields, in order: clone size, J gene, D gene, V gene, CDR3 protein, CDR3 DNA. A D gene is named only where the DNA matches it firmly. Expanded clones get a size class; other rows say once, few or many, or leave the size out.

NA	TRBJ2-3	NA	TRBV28	CASSETPRGDTQYF	TGTGCCAGCAGTGAGACTCCCCGGGGAGATACGCAGTATTTT
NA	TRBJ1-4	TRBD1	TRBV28	CASSKQGQGLEKLFF	TGTGCCAGCAGCAAGCAGGGACAGGGTTTGGAAAAACTGTTTTTT
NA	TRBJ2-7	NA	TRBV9	CASSVSPTYEQYF	TGTGCCAGCAGCGTATCCCCTACCTACGAGCAGTACTTC
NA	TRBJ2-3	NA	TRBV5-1	CASSFKDITDTQYF	TGCGCCAGCAGCTTTAAGGACATCACAGATACGCAGTATTTT
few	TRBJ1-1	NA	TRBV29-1	CSGLGGTEAFF	TGCAGCGGGTTGGGGGGGACTGAAGCTTTCTTT
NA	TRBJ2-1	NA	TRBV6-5	CASSSSGAYNEQFF	TGTGCCAGCAGTTCGTCGGGGGCCTACAATGAGCAGTTCTTC
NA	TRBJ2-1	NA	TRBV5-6	CASSLSRRGTYNEQFF	TGTGCCAGCAGCTTGAGCAGGAGAGGGACCTACAATGAGCAGTTCTTC
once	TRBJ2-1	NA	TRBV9	CASSAPTGYNEQFF	TGTGCCAGCAGCGCACCTACAGGGTACAATGAGCAGTTCTTC
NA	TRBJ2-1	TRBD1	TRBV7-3	CASTSGQGNNEQFF	TGTGCCAGCACCTCGGGACAGGGAAACAATGAGCAGTTCTTC
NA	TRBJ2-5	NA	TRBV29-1	CSLRGAETQYF	TGCAGCCTTCGGGGAGCGGAGACCCAGTACTTC
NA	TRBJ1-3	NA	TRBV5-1	CASSLAGYGNTIYF	TGCGCCAGCAGCTTGGCAGGGTACGGAAACACCATATATTTT
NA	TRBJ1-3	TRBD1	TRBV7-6	CASSSRQGFSGNTIYF	TGTGCCAGCAGCTCCAGACAGGGTTTCTCTGGAAACACCATATATTTT
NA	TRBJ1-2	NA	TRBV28	CASSLGTIGYTF	TGTGCCAGCAGTTTGGGGACAATCGGCTACACCTTC
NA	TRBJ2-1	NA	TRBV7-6	CASSPKVNPAVAAEQFF	TGTGCCAGCAGCCCGAAAGTCAACCCGGCAGTAGCGGCTGAGCAGTTCTTC
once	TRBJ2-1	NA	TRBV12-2	CASRSQGPQSYNEQFF	TGTGCAAGTCGCTCACAGGGCCCACAATCCTACAATGAGCAGTTCTTC
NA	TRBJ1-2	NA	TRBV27	CASSLRSTAYGGYTF	TGTGCCAGCAGTCTTAGATCAACAGCATACGGCGGCTACACCTTC
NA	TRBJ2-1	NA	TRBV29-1	CSVEGTAQLYNEQFF	TGCAGCGTTGAAGGGACAGCTCAACTGTACAATGAGCAGTTCTTC
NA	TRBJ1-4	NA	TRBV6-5	CASSYSQGQFEKLFF	TGTGCCAGCAGTTACTCGCAGGGTCAGTTTGAAAAACTGTTTTTT
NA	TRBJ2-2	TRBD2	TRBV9	CASSPQGLADTGELFF	TGTGCCAGCAGCCCTCAGGGCCTAGCGGACACCGGGGAGCTGTTTTTT
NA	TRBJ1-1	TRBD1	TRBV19	CASSPGQVIGSTEAFF	TGTGCCAGTAGTCCCGGACAGGTGATAGGTAGCACTGAAGCTTTCTTT
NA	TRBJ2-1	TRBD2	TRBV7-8	CASSLGLAGGRVGNEQFF	TGTGCCAGCAGCTTAGGGCTAGCGGGGGGCCGGGTAGGGAATGAGCAGTTCTTC
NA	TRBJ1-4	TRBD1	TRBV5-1	CASSTHPQGAVEKLFF	TGCGCCAGCAGCACCCACCCTCAGGGGGCTGTTGAAAAACTGTTTTTT
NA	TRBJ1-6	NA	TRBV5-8	CASSYGQNSPLHF	TGTGCCAGCAGCTACGGACAGAATTCACCCCTCCACTTT
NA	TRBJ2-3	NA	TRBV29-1	CSVLAPDTQYF	TGCAGCGTTTTAGCCCCAGATACGCAGTATTTT
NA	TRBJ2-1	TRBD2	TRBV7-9	CASSLNLAERDEQFF	TGTGCCAGCAGCTTAAACCTAGCGGAGCGGGATGAGCAGTTCTTC
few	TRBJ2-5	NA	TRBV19	CASSIGTSVRQETQYF	TGTGCCAGTAGTATAGGAACTAGTGTCAGGCAAGAGACCCAGTACTTC
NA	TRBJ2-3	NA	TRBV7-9	CASSLRSSTNLDTQYF	TGTGCCAGCAGCTTACGGTCCTCGACTAACCTAGATACGCAGTATTTT
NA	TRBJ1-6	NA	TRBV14	CASSQGLYNSPLHF	TGTGCCAGCAGCCAAGGACTTTATAATTCACCCCTCCACTTT
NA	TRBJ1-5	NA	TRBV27	CASSHRDQPQHF	TGTGCCAGCAGTCACAGGGATCAGCCCCAGCATTTT
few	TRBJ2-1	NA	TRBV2	CASSGSYNEQFF	TGTGCCAGCAGCGGCTCCTACAATGAGCAGTTCTTC
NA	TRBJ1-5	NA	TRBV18	CASSPPQGPQHF	TGTGCCAGCTCACCACCACAGGGCCCACAGCATTTT
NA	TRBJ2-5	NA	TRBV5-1	CASSLVGGTETQYF	TGCGCCAGCAGCTTGGTGGGGGGAACAGAGACCCAGTACTTC
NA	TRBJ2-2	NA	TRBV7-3	CASSLGGILTGELFF	TGTGCCAGCAGCTTAGGAGGGATTCTCACCGGGGAGCTGTTTTTT
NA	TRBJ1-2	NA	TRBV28	CAGTGGKNYGYTF	TGTGCCGGAACTGGGGGGAAGAACTATGGCTACACCTTC
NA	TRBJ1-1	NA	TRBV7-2	CASSLGRTANTEAFF	TGTGCCAGCAGCTTAGGGAGGACAGCAAACACTGAAGCTTTCTTT
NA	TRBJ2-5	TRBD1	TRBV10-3	CAIRAGQGTETQYF	TGTGCCATCAGGGCCGGACAGGGGACCGAGACCCAGTACTTC
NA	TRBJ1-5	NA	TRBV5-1	CASSLGEAQPQHF	TGCGCCAGCAGCTTGGGGGAGGCTCAGCCCCAGCATTTT
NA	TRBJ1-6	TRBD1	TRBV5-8	CASSLQGEVQVPLHF	TGTGCCAGCAGCTTACAGGGGGAGGTCCAGGTACCCCTCCACTTT
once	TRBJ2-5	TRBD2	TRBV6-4	CASSDPGLAETQYF	TGTGCCAGCAGTGATCCGGGACTAGCGGAAACCCAGTACTTC
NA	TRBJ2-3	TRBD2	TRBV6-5	CASRTSGSTDTQYF	TGTGCCAGCCGGACTAGCGGGAGCACAGATACGCAGTATTTT
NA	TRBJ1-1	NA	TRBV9	CASSPQAPTRNTEAFF	TGTGCCAGCAGCCCACAGGCCCCCACTCGAAACACTGAAGCTTTCTTT
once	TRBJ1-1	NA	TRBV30	CAWSVSGVTEAFF	TGTGCCTGGAGTGTATCAGGGGTCACTGAAGCTTTCTTT
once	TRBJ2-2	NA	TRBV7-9	CASSLERGLSTGELFF	TGTGCCAGCAGCTTAGAGAGGGGGTTGAGCACCGGGGAGCTGTTTTTT
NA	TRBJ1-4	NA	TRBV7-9	CASSPYSATNEKLFF	TGTGCCAGCAGCCCCTACTCTGCAACTAATGAAAAACTGTTTTTT
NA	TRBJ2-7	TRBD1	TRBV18	CASSPPRLRDSPTEQYF	TGTGCCAGCTCACCACCGAGGCTCCGGGACAGCCCTACGGAGCAGTACTTC
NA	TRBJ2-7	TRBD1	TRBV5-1	CASSYTGTGNYEQYF	TGCGCCAGCAGTTACACCGGGACAGGTAACTACGAGCAGTACTTC
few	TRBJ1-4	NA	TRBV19	CASSIRQANEKLFF	TGTGCCAGTAGTATAAGACAGGCTAATGAAAAACTGTTTTTT